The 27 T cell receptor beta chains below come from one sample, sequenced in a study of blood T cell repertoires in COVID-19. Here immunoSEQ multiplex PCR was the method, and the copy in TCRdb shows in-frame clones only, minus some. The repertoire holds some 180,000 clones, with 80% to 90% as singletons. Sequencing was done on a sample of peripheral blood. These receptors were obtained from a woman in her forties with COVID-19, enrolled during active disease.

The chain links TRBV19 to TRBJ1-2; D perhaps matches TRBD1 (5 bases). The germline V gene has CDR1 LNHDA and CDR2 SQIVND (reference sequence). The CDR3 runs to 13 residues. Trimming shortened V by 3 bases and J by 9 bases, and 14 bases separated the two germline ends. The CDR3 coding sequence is TGTGCCAGTAGTATCTCCCTCCAGGGAAGCTACACCTTC. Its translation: CASSISLQGSYTF.

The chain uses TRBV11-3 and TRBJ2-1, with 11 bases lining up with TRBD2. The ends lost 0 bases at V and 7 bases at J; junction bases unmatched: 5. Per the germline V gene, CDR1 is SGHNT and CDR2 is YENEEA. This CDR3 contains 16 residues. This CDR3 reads CASSLDGGTSGNEQFF. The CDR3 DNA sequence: TGTGCCAGCAGCTTAGATGGGGGGACTAGCGGAAATGAGCAGTTCTTC. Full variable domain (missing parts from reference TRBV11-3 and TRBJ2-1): EAGVVQSPRYKIIEKKQPVAFWCNPISGHNTLYWYLQNLGQGPELLIRYENEEAVDDSQLPKDRFSAERLKGVDSTLKIQPAELGDSAVYLCASSLDGGTSGNEQFFGPGTRLTVL.

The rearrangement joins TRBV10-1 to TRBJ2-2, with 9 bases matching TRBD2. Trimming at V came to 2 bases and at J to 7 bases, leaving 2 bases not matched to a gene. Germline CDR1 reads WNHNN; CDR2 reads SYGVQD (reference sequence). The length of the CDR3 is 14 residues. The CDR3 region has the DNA TGCGCCAGCAGTGAGGTAGCGGGAGTCGGGGAGCTGTTTTTT. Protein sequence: CASSEVAGVGELFF.

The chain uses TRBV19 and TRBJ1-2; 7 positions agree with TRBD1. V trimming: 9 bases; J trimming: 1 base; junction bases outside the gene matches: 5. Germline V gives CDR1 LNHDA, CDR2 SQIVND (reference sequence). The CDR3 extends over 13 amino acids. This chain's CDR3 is CASLDRDNYGYTF. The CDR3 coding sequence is TGTGCCAGCCTAGACAGGGATAACTATGGCTACACCTTC.

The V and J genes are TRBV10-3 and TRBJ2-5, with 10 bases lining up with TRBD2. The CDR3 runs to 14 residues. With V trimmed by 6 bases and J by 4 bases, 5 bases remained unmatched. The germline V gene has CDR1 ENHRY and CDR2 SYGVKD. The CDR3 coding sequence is TGTGCCATCAGCCACGGGACTAGCGCAGAGACCCAGTACTTC. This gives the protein CAISHGTSAETQYF.

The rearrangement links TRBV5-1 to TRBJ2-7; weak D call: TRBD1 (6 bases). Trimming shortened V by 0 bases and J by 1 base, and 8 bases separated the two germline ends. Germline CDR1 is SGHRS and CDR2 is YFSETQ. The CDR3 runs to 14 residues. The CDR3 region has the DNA TGCGCCAGCAGCTTGGCAGGGGAATCCTACGAGCAGTACTTC. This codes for CASSLAGESYEQYF.

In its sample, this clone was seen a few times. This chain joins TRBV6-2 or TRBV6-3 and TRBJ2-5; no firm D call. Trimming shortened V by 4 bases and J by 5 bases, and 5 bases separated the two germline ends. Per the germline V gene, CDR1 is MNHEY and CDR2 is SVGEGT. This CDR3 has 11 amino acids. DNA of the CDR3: TGTGCCAGCAGTTTAGTTGAGACCCAGTACTTC. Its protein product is CASSLVETQYF.

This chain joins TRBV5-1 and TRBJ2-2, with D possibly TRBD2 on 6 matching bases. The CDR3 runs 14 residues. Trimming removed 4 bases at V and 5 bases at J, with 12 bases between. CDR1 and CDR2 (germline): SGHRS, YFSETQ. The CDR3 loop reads CASSLWGDTGELFF. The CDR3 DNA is TGCGCCAGCAGCCTGTGGGGGGATACCGGGGAGCTGTTTTTT.

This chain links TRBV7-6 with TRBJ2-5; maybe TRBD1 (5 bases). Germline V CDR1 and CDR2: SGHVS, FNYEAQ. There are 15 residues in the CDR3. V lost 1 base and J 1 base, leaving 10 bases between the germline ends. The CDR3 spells CASSLVQALQETQYF. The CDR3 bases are TGTGCCAGCAGCTTAGTACAGGCCCTCCAAGAGACCCAGTACTTC.

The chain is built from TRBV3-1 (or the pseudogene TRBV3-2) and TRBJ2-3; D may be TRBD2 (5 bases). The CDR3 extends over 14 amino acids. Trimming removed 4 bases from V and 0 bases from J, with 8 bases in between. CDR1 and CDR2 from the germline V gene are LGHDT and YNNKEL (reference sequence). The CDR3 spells CASSPWTSTDTQYF. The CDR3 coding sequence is TGTGCCAGCAGCCCGTGGACTAGCACAGATACGCAGTATTTT.

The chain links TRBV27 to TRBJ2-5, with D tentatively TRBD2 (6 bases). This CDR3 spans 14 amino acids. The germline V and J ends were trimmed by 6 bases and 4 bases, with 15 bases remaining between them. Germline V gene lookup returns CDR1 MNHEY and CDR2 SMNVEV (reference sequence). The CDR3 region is CASSPRARGETQYF. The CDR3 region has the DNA TGTGCCAGCAGCCCACGGGCGCGGGGAGAGACCCAGTACTTC.

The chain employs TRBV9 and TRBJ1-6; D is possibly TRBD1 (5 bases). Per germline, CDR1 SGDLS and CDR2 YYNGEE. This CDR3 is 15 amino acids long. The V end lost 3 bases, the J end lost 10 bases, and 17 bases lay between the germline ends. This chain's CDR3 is CASSGGVEQESPLHF. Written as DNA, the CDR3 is TGTGCCAGCAGCGGGGGGGTTGAACAGGAGTCACCCCTCCACTTT.

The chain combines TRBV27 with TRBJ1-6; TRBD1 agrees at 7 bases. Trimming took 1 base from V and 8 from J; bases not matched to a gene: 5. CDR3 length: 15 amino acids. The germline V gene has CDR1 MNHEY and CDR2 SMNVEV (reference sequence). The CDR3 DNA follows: TGTGCCAGCAGTTTATTTGACAGGGCCTATTCACCCCTCCACTTT. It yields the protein CASSLFDRAYSPLHF.

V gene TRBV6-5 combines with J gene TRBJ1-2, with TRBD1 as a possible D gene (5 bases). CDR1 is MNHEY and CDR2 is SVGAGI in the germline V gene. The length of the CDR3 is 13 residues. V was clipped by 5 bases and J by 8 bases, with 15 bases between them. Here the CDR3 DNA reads TGTGCCAGCAGTACGGCGGGGGGATGGGGCTACACCTTC. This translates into CASSTAGGWGYTF.

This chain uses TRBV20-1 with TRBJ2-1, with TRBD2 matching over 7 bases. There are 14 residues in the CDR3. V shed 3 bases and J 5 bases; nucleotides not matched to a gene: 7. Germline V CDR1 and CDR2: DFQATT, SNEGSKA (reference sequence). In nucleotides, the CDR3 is TGCAGTGCTAGTGGACTAGTTCCGGACAATGAGCAGTTCTTC. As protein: CSASGLVPDNEQFF.

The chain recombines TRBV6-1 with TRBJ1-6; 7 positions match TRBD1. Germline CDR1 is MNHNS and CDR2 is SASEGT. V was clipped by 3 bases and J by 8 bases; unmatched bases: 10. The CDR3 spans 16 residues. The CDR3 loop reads CASSDLLLTGHSPLHF. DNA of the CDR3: TGTGCCAGCAGTGATTTGTTGTTGACAGGGCATTCACCCCTCCACTTT.

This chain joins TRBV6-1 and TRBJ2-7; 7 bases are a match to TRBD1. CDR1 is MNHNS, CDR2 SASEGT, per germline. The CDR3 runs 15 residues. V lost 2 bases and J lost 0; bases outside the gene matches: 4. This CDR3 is CASSEWSGGSYEQYV. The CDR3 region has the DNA TGTGCCAGCAGTGAATGGTCAGGGGGCTCCTACGAGCAGTACGTC.

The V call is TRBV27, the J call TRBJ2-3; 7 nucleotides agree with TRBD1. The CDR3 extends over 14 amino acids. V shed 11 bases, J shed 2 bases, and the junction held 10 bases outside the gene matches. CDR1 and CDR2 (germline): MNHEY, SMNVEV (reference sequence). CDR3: CAAKDRAHTDTQYF. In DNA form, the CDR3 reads TGTGCCGCAAAAGACAGGGCTCACACAGATACGCAGTATTTT.

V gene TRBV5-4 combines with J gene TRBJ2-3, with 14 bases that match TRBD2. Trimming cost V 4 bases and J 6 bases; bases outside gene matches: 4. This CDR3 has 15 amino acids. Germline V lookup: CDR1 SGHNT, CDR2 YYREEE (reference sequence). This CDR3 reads CASSGRLAGGDTQYF. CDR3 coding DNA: TGTGCCAGCAGCGGAAGACTAGCGGGAGGGGATACGCAGTATTTT. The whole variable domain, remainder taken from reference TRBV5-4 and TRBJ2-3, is ETGVTQSPTHLIKTRGQQVTLRCSSQSGHNTVSWYQQALGQGPQFIFQYYREEENGRGNFPPRFSGLQFPNYSSELNVNALELDDSALYLCASSGRLAGGDTQYFGPGTRLTVL.

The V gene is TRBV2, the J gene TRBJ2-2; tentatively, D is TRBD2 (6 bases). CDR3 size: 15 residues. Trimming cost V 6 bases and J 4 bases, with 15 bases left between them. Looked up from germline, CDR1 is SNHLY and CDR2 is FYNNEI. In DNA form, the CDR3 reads TGTGCCAGCAGCGCCACTAGCTATGGCACCGGGGAGCTGTTTTTT. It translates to CASSATSYGTGELFF.

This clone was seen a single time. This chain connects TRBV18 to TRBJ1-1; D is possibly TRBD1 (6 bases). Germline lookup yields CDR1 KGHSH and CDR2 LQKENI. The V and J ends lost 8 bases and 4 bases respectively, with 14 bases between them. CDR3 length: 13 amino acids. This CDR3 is CASQQGWGTEAFF. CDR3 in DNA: TGTGCCAGCCAACAGGGATGGGGCACTGAAGCTTTCTTT.

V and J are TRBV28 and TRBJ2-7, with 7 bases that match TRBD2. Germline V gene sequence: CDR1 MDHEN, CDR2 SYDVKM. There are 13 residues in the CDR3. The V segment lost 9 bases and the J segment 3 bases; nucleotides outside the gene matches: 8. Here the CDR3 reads CASGLAELYEQYF. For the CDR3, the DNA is TGTGCCAGTGGGCTAGCGGAGCTCTACGAGCAGTACTTC.

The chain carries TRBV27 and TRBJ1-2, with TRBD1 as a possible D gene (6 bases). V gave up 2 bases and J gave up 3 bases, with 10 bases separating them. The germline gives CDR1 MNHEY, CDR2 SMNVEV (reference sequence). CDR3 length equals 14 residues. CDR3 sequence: CASSLHRTDYGYTF. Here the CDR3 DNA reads TGTGCCAGCAGTTTACACCGGACAGACTATGGCTACACCTTC.

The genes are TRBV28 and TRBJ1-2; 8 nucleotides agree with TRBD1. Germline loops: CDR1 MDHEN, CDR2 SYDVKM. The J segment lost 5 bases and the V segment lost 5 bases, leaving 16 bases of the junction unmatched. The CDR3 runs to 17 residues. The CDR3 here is CASSPRQGIVTNYGYTF. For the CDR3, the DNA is TGTGCCAGCAGTCCACGACAGGGGATAGTTACGAATTATGGCTACACCTTC.

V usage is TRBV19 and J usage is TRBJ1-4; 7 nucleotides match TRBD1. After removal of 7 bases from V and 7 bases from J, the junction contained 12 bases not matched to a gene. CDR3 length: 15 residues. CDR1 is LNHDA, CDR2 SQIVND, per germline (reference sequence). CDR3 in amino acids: CASTMEGTVGEKLFF. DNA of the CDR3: TGTGCCAGTACTATGGAAGGGACAGTAGGTGAAAAACTGTTTTTT.

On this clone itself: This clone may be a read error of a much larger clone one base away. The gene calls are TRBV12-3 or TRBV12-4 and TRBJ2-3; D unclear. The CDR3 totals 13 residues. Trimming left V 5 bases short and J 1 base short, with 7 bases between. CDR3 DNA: TGTGCCAGCAGTCCGAGCCGCACAGATACGCAGTATTTT. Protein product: CASSPSRTDTQYF.

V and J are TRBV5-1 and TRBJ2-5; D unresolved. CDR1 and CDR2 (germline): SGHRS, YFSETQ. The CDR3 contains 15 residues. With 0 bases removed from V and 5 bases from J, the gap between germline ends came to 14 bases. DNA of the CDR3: TGCGCCAGCAGCTTGGAAAAGACTTCCCGGGAGACCCAGTACTTC. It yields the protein CASSLEKTSRETQYF.